This T cell receptor (beta chain) was retrieved from a study of CD8+ T cells in alopecia areata. CDR1 is SNHLY and CDR2 is FYNNEI in the germline V gene. The ends were cut back, 6 bases at V and 4 bases at J, with 16 bases in the middle. This CDR3 has 15 amino acids. cDNA serving as the sequencing template came from extracted, reverse transcribed RNA. Assay used: immunoSEQ multiplex PCR; TCRdb lists only in-frame clones, some missing. This sample has roughly 150,000 clones, with 50% to 65% found just once. Sequenced material: CD4+ T cells sorted from blood. The chain is built from TRBV2 and TRBJ1-5, with D possibly matching TRBD1 (6 bases). The clonotype originates from a human donor in good health. DNA for the CDR3: TGTGCCAGCAGCGCCCAGACAGGCCATAATCAGCCCCAGCATTTT. This encodes CASSAQTGHNQPQHF. The full variable domain, in which reference TRBV2 and TRBJ1-5 provide the parts outside the CDR3, is EPEVTQTPSHQVTQMGQEVILRCVPISNHLYFYWYRQILGQKVEFLVSFYNNEISEKSEIFDDQFSVERPDGSNFTLKIRSTKLEDSAMYFCASSAQTGHNQPQHFGDGTRLSIL.